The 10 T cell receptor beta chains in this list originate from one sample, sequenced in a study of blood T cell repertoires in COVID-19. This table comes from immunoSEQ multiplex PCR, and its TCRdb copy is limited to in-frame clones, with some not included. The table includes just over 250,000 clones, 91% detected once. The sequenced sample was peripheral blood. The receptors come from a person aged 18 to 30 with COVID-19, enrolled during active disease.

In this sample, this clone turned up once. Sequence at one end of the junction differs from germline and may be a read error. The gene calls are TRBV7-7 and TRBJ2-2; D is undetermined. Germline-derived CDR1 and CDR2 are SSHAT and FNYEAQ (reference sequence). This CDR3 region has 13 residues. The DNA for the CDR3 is TGTGCTAGCAGCTTAGTAGAACGGGGGGAGCTGTTTTTT. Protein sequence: CASSLVERGELFF.

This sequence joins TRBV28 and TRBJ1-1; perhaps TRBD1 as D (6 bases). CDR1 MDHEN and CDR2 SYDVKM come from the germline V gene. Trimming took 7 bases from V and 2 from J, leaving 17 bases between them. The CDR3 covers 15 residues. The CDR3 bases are TGTGCCAGCAAGGGGAGACAGGCAACAAACACTGAAGCTTTCTTT. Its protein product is CASKGRQATNTEAFF.

This CDR3 is CASRDRGLNYGYTF. The CDR3 coding sequence is TGTGCCAGCAGGGACAGGGGTCTAAACTATGGCTACACCTTC. The chain has TRBV2 and TRBJ1-2, with 9 bases aligning to TRBD1. The V gene's germline CDR1 is SNHLY and CDR2 FYNNEI. Trimming cost V 6 bases and J 2 bases; bases outside gene matches: 4. CDR3 length: 14 residues.

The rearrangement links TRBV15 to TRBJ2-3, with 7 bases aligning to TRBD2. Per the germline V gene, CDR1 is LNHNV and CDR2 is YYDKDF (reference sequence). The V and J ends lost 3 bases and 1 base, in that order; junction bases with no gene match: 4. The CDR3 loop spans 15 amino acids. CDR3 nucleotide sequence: TGTGCCACCAGCAGGGGGGGGTATCGCACAGATACGCAGTATTTT. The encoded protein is CATSRGGYRTDTQYF. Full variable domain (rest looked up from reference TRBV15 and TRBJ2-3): DAMVIQNPRYQVTQFGKPVTLSCSQTLNHNVMYWYQQKSSQAPKLLFHYYDKDFNNEADTPDNFQSRRPNTSFCFLDIRSPGLGDTAMYLCATSRGGYRTDTQYFGPGTRLTVL.

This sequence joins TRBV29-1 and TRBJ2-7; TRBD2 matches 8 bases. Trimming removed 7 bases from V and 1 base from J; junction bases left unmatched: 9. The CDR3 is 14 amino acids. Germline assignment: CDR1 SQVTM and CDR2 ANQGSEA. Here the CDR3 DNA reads TGCAGCGCTGATGGGGTAGCGGGATCCTACGAGCAGTACTTC. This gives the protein CSADGVAGSYEQYF.

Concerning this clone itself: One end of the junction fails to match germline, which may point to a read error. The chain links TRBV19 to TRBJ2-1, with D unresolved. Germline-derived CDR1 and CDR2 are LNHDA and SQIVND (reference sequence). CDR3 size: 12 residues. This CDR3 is CASSSNYDEQFF. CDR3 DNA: TGTGCCAGTAGTTCGAACTACGATGAGCAGTTCTTC.

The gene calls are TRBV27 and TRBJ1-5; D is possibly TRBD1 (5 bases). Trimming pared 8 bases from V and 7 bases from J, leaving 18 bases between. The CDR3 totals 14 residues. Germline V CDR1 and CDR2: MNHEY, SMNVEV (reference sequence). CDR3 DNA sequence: TGTGCCAGCGCCGTGGTCAGGGCTAACCAGCCCCAGCATTTT. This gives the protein CASAVVRANQPQHF.

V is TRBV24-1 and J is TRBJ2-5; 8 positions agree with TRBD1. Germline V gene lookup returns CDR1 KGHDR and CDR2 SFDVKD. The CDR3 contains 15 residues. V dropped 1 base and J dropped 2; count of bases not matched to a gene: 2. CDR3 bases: TGTGCCACCAGTGATTTCCACAGGGGGCAAGAGACCCAGTACTTC. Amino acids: CATSDFHRGQETQYF.

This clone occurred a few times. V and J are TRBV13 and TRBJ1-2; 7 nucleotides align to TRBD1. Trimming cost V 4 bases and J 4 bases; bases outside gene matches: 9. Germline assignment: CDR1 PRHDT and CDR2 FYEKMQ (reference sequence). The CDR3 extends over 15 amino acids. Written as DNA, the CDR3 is TGTGCCAGCAGCTACGACAGGGCCTTCCCCTATGGCTACACCTTC. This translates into CASSYDRAFPYGYTF.

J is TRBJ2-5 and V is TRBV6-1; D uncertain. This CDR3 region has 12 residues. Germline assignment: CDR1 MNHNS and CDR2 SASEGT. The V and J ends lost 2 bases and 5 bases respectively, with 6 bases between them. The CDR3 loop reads CASSELGETQYF. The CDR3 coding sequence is TGTGCCAGCAGTGAACTCGGGGAGACCCAGTACTTC.